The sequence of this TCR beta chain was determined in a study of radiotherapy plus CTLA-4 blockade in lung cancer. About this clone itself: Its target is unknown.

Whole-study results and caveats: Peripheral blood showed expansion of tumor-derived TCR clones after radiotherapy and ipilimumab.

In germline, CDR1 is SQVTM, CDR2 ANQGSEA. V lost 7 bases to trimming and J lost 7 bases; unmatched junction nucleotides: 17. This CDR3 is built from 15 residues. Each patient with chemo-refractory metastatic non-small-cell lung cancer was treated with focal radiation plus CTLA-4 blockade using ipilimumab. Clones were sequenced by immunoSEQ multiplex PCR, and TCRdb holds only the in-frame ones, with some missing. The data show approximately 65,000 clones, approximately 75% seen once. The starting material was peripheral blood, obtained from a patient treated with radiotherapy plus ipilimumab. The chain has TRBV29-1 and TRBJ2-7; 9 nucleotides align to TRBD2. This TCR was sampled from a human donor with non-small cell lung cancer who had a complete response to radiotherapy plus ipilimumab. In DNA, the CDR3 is TGCAGCGCATCGCGGGGGGGCGAGGGTGAAAGGGAGCAGTACTTC. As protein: CSASRGGEGEREQYF.